This T cell receptor beta chain was recovered during a study of blood T cells in healthy people across ages. About this clonotype: What it binds is unknown.

Germline CDR1 is MNHEY and CDR2 is SVGAGI. V was cut by 0 bases and J by 0 bases, with 9 bases left in between. This CDR3 is built from 16 residues. Next came a second PCR, run for about 7 to 12 cycles, which used a sample-barcoded 5' primer along with a J-beta primer mix. Each cDNA molecule received a tag from a template-switch adaptor that had 12 random nucleotides. Each CDR3 protein is one row after TCRdb ran MiXCR on the 5' RACE reads. This table has 500,000 to 550,000 distinct CDR3 sequences, around 24% appearing once. Whole-study results and caveats: The fall in TCR beta diversity per million T cells was roughly linear with age.

The sample was also linked to a second study, of T cells of mothers and their children.

This rearrangement joins TRBV6-5 to TRBJ1-3; D gene ambiguous. Input material: blood. The TCR comes from a boy between 10 and 17 years old in good health. The CDR3 DNA reads as TGTGCCAGCAGTTACTCGGAGGGCCCCTCTGGAAACACCATATATTTT. As protein: CASSYSEGPSGNTIYF.